Following are 11 T cell receptor beta chains from one sample sequenced in a study of blood T cell repertoires in COVID-19. The protocol was immunoSEQ multiplex PCR, while the TCRdb copy is restricted to in-frame clones and leaves out a portion. The sample lists under 250,000 clones, 81% occurring once. The specimen sequenced was peripheral blood. All receptors come from a woman older than 75 with acute or convalescent COVID-19.

The genes are TRBV21-1 and TRBJ2-7; TRBD1 is the table's D call, not checked against the DNA. TRBV21-1 is a pseudogene segment. There are 16 residues in the CDR3. For the CDR3, the DNA is TGTGCCAGCACCCGGCCTGGGGACACCATCTCCTACGAGCAGTACTTC. Its translation: CASTRPGDTISYEQYF.

The V gene is TRBV9, the J gene TRBJ2-3, with TRBD1 as a possible D gene (6 bases). This CDR3 is built from 16 residues. V shed 0 bases and J shed 2 bases, with 13 bases lying between them. Germline V gene data show CDR1 as SGDLS and CDR2 as YYNGEE. The CDR3 region is CASSVVPTGSTDTQYF. CDR3 nucleotides: TGTGCCAGCAGCGTAGTCCCGACAGGCTCCACAGATACGCAGTATTTT.

The rearrangement joins TRBV12-3 or TRBV12-4 to TRBJ2-7; TRBD2 agrees at 11 bases. J lost 12 bases, V lost 3 bases, and 1 base had no gene match. The CDR3 runs to 11 residues. This CDR3 reads CASSLGTSGYF. In DNA form, the CDR3 reads TGTGCCAGCAGTTTGGGGACTAGCGGGTACTTC.

This clone was seen a handful of times. This chain uses TRBV11-2 with TRBJ1-1, with D perhaps matching TRBD1 (5 bases). With 5 bases removed from V and 6 bases from J, the gap between germline ends came to 19 bases. Germline-derived CDR1 and CDR2 are SGHAT and FQNNGV. The CDR3 length is 15 residues. The CDR3 bases are TGTGCCAGCAGCCACCGGGACCCAAGGAGGGCTGAAGCTTTCTTT. Encoded protein: CASSHRDPRRAEAFF.

J is TRBJ1-3 and V is TRBV7-2; perhaps TRBD1 as D (6 bases). This CDR3 contains 16 residues. The germline V gene has CDR1 SGHTA and CDR2 FQGNSA. V lost 0 bases and J lost 4, with 13 bases in between. The CDR3: CASSLAGAGHGNTIYF. The CDR3 DNA is TGTGCCAGCAGCTTAGCGGGGGCAGGGCACGGAAACACCATATATTTT. Drawing the rest from reference TRBV7-2 and TRBJ1-3, the complete variable domain is GAGVSQSPSNKVTEKGKDVELRCDPISGHTALYWYRQSLGQGLEFLIYFQGNSAPDKSGLPSDRFSAERTGGSVSTLTIQRTQQEDSAVYLCASSLAGAGHGNTIYFGEGSWLTVV.

This rearrangement joins TRBV7-9 to TRBJ1-1; maybe TRBD1 (5 bases). Trimming left V 0 bases short and J 4 bases short, with 12 bases between. Per the germline V gene, CDR1 is SEHNR and CDR2 is FQNEAQ (reference sequence). This CDR3 spans 15 amino acids. CDR3 loop: CASSLAGGDITEAFF. For the CDR3, the DNA is TGTGCCAGCAGCTTAGCGGGGGGTGATATCACTGAAGCTTTCTTT. Using reference TRBV7-9 and TRBJ1-1 for the parts outside the CDR3, the full variable domain is DTGVSQNPRHKITKRGQNVTFRCDPISEHNRLYWYRQTLGQGPEFLTYFQNEAQLEKSRLLSDRFSAERPKGSFSTLEIQRTEQGDSAMYLCASSLAGGDITEAFFGQGTRLTVV.

This rearrangement joins TRBV4-1 to TRBJ1-2; D uncertain. The CDR3 runs 16 residues. V shed 0 bases and J shed 1 base, with 12 bases lying between them. Germline lookup yields CDR1 MGHRA and CDR2 YSYEKL. CDR3 DNA sequence: TGCGCCAGCAGCCAAGATTTGGCCAGTTTTAACTATGGCTACACCTTC. It codes for CASSQDLASFNYGYTF.

The sample holds one count of this clone. This chain links TRBV2 with TRBJ1-6; 8 nucleotides agree with TRBD1. Germline CDR1 and CDR2: SNHLY and FYNNEI. V was pared by 4 bases and J by 3 bases, with 5 bases of the junction left unmatched. CDR3 length equals 16 residues. The CDR3 DNA reads TGTGCCAGCAGTGTGGGACAGGACTTCTATAATTCACCCCTCCACTTT. It is translated as CASSVGQDFYNSPLHF.

The chain is built from TRBV4-1 and TRBJ2-7, with 7 nucleotides matching TRBD1. The ends lost 3 bases at V and 1 base at J; junction bases unmatched: 6. Germline V gene lookup returns CDR1 MGHRA and CDR2 YSYEKL. The CDR3 consists of 15 residues. The CDR3 DNA is TGCGCCAGCAGCCACCTGACAGGGTTGTCCTACGAGCAGTACTTC. The encoded protein is CASSHLTGLSYEQYF.

The J gene is TRBJ2-1, the V gene TRBV6-5; TRBD2 aligns across 9 bases. Per germline, CDR1 MNHEY and CDR2 SVGAGI. Unmatched junction bases numbered 2, after V lost 8 bases and J lost 0 bases. CDR3 length equals 14 residues. The CDR3 nucleotides read TGTGCCAGCTTTAGCGGGAGCTCCTACAATGAGCAGTTCTTC. This sequence encodes CASFSGSSYNEQFF.

V and J are TRBV6-4 and TRBJ1-6; 8 nucleotides agree with TRBD1. CDR3 size: 15 residues. V dropped 5 bases and J dropped 9; count of bases not matched to a gene: 9. CDR1 MRHNA and CDR2 SNTAGT come from the germline V gene. CDR3 nucleotides: TGTGCCAGCAGTCCCCGGTGGACAGGGTCTTCACCCCTCCACTTT. It translates to CASSPRWTGSSPLHF.